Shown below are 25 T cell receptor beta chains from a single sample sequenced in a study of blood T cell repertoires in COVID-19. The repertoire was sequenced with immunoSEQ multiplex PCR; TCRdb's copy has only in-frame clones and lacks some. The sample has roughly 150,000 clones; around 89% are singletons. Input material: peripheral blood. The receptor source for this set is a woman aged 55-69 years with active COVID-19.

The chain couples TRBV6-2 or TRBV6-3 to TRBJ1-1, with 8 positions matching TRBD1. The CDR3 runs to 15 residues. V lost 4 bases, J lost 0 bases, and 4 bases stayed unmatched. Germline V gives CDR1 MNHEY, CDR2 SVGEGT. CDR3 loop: CASSSGGRVNTEAFF. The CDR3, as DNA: TGTGCCAGCAGTTCAGGGGGCAGAGTGAACACTGAAGCTTTCTTT.

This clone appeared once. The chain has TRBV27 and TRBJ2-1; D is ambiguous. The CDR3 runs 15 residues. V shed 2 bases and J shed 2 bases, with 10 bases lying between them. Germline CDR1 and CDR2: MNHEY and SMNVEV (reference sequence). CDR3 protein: CASSLRRNTYNEQFF. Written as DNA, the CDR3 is TGTGCCAGCAGTTTAAGGAGAAACACCTACAATGAGCAGTTCTTC.

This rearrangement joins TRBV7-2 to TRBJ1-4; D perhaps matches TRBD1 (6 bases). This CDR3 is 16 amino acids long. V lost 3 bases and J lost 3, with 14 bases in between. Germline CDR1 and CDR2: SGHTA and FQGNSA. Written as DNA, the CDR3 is TGTGCCAGCAGCTTTGGGGGCCGCTCATCTAATGAAAAACTGTTTTTT. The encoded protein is CASSFGGRSSNEKLFF.

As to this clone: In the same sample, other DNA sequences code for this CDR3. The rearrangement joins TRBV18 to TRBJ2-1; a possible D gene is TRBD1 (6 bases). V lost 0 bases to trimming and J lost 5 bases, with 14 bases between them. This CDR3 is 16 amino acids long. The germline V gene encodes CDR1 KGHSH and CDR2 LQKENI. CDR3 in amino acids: CASSPPSGASDNEQFF. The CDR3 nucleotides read TGTGCCAGCTCACCACCGTCAGGGGCCAGTGACAATGAGCAGTTCTTC. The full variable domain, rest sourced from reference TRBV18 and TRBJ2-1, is NAGVMQNPRHLVRRRGQEARLRCSPMKGHSHVYWYRQLPEEGLKFMVYLQKENIIDESGMPKERFSAEFPKEGPSILRIQQVVRGDSAAYFCASSPPSGASDNEQFFGPGTRLTVL.

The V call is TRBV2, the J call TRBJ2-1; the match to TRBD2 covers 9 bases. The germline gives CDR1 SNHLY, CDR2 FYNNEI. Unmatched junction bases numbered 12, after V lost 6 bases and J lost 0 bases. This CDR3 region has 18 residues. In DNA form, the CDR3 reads TGTGCCAGCAGCGTCTGGGGCGGGAGGGCTAGCTCCTACAATGAGCAGTTCTTC. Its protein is CASSVWGGRASSYNEQFF. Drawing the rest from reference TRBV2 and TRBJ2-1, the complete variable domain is EPEVTQTPSHQVTQMGQEVILRCVPISNHLYFYWYRQILGQKVEFLVSFYNNEISEKSEIFDDQFSVERPDGSNFTLKIRSTKLEDSAMYFCASSVWGGRASSYNEQFFGPGTRLTVL.

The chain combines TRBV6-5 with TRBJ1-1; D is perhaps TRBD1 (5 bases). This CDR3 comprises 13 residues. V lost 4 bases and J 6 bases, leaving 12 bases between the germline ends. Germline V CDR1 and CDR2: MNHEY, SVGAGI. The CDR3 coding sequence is TGTGCCAGCAGTTCCCCGTGGGGGGCTGAAGCTTTCTTT. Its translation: CASSSPWGAEAFF.

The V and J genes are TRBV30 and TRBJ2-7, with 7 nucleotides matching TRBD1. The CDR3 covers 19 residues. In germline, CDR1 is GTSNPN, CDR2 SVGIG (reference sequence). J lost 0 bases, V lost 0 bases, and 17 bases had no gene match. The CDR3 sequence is CAWSVRRSRGITSSYEQYF. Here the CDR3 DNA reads TGTGCCTGGAGTGTACGGAGGAGCAGGGGGATAACCAGCTCCTACGAGCAGTACTTC. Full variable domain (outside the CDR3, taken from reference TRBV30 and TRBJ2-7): SQTIHQWPATLVQPVGSPLSLECTVEGTSNPNLYWYRQAAGRGLQLLFYSVGIGQISSEVPQNLSASRPQDRQFILSSKKLLLSDSGFYLCAWSVRRSRGITSSYEQYFGPGTRLTVT.

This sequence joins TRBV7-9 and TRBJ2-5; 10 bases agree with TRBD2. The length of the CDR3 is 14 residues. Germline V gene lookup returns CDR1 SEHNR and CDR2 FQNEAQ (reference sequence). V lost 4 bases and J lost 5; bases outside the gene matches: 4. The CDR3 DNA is TGTGCCAGCAGCTCGCTAGCGGGAGTGGAGACCCAGTACTTC. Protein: CASSSLAGVETQYF.

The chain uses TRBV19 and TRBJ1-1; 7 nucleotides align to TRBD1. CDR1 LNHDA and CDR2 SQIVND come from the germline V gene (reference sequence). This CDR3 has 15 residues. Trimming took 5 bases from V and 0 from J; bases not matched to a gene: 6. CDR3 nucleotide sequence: TGTGCCAGTAGTGGACAGGAGTTTATGAACACTGAAGCTTTCTTT. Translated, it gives CASSGQEFMNTEAFF.

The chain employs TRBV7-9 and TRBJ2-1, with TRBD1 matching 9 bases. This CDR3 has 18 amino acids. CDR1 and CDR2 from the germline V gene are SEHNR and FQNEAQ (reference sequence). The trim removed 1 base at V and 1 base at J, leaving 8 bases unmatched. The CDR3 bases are TGTGCCAGCAGCTTAGGGGGAACGGGACAGGGTTCCTACAATGAGCAGTTCTTC. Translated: CASSLGGTGQGSYNEQFF.

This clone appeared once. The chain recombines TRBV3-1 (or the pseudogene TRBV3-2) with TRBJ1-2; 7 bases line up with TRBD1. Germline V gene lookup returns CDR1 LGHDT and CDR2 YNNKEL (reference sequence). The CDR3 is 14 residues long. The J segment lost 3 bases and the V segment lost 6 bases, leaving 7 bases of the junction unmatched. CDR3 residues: CASSHRTGDYGYTF. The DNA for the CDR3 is TGTGCCAGCAGTCATCGGACAGGTGACTATGGCTACACCTTC.

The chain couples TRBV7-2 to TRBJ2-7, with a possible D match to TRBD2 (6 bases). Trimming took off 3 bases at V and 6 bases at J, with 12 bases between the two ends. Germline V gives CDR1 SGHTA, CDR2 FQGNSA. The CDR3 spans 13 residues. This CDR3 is CASSFPGTLEQYF. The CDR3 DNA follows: TGTGCCAGCAGCTTCCCCGGGACTCTCGAGCAGTACTTC.

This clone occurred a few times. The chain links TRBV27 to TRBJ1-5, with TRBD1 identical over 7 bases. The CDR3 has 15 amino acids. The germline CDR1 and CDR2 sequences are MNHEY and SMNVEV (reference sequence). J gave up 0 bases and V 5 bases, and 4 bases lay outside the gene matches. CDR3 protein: CASSRQGYSNQPQHF. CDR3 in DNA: TGTGCCAGCAGTCGACAGGGTTATAGCAATCAGCCCCAGCATTTT.

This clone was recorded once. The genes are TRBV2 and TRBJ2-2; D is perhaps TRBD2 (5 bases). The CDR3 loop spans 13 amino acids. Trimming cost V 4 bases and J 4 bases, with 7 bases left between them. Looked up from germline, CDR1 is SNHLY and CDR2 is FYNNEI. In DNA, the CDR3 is TGTGCCAGCAGTGTGGCGGGCACCGGGGAGCTGTTTTTT. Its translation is CASSVAGTGELFF. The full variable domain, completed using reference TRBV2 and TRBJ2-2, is EPEVTQTPSHQVTQMGQEVILRCVPISNHLYFYWYRQILGQKVEFLVSFYNNEISEKSEIFDDQFSVERPDGSNFTLKIRSTKLEDSAMYFCASSVAGTGELFFGEGSRLTVL.

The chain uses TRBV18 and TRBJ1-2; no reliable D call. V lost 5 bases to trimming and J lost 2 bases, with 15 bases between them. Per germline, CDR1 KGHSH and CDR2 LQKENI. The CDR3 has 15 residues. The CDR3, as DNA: TGTGCCAGCTCAATGGGTGGGCTCCGGAACTATGGCTACACCTTC. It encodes CASSMGGLRNYGYTF.

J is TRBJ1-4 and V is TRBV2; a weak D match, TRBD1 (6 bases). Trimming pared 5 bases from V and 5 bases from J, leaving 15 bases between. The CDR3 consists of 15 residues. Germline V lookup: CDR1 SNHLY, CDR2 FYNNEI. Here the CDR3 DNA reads TGTGCCAGCAGTCCTGGGGGCTCTGGAAATGAAAAACTGTTTTTT. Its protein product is CASSPGGSGNEKLFF.

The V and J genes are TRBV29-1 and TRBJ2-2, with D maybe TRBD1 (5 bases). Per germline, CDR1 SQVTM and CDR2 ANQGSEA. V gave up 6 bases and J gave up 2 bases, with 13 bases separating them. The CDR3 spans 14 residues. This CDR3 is CSVKGAGNTGELFF. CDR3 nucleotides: TGCAGCGTAAAAGGGGCAGGCAACACCGGGGAGCTGTTTTTT.

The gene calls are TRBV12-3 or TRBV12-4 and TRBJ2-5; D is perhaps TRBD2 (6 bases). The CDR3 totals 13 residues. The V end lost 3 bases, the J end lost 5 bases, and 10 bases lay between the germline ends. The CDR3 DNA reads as TGTGCCAGCAGTTTGTCGGGGAGGGAGACCCAGTACTTC. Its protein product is CASSLSGRETQYF.

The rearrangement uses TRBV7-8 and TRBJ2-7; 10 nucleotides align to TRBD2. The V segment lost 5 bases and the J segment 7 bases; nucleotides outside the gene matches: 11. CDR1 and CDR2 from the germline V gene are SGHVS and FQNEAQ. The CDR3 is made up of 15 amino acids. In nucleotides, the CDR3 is TGTGCCAGCAGCCCCCGAGCTAGCGGGAGTACAGAGCAGTACTTC. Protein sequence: CASSPRASGSTEQYF. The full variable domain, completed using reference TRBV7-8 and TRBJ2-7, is GAGVSQSPRYKVAKRGQDVALRCDPISGHVSLFWYQQALGQGPEFLTYFQNEAQLDKSGLPSDRFFAERPEGSVSTLKIQRTQQEDSAVYLCASSPRASGSTEQYFGPGTRLTVT.

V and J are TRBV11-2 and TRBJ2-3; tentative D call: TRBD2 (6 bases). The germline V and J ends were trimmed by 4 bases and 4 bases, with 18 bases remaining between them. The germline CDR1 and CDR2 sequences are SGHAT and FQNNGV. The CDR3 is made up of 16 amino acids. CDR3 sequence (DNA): TGTGCCAGCAGCTCCGGCGGGGTCCCCATCTCAGATACGCAGTATTTT. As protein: CASSSGGVPISDTQYF.

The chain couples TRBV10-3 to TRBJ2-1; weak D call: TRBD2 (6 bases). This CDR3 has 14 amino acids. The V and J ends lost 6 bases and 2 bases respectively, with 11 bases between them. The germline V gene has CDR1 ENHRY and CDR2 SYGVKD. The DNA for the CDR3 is TGTGCCATCAGCTTAGCGGCCACCTACAATGAGCAGTTCTTC. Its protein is CAISLAATYNEQFF.

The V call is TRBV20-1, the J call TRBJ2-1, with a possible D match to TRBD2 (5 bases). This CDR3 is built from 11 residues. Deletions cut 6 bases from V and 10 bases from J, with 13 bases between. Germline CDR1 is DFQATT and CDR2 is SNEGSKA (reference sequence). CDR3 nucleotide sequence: TGCAGTGCCGCTATGAGAGGGGAGCAGTTCTTC. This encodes CSAAMRGEQFF.

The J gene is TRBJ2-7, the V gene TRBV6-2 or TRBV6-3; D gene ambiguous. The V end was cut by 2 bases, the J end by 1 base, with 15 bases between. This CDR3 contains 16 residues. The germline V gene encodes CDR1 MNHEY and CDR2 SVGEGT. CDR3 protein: CASSYSDWSQSYEQYF. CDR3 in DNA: TGTGCCAGCAGTTACAGCGACTGGAGTCAGTCCTACGAGCAGTACTTC.

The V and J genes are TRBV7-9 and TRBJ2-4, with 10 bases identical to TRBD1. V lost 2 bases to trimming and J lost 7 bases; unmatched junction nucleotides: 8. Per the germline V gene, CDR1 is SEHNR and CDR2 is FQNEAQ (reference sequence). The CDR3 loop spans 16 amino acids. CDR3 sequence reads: CASSLTGQGIGNIQYF. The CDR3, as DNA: TGTGCCAGCAGCTTAACGGGACAGGGGATCGGGAACATTCAGTACTTC.

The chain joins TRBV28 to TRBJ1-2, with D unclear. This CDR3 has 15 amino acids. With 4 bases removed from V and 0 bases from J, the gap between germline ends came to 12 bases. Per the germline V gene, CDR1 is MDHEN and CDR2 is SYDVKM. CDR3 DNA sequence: TGTGCCAGCAGTTCGACACGGGGAACTAACTATGGCTACACCTTC. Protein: CASSSTRGTNYGYTF.